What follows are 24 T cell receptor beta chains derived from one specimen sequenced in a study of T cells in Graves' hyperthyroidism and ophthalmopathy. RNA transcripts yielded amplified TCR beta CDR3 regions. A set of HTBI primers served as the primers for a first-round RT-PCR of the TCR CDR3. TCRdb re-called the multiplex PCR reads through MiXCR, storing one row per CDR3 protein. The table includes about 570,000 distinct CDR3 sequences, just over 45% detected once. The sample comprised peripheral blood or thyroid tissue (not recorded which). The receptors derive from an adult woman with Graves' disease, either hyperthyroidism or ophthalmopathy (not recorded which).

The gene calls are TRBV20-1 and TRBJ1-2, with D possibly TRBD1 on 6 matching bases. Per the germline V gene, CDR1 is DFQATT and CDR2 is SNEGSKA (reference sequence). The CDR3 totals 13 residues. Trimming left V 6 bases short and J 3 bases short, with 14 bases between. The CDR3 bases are TGCAGTGCCATAGCAGGGGTTGACTATGGCTACACCTTC. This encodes CSAIAGVDYGYTF.

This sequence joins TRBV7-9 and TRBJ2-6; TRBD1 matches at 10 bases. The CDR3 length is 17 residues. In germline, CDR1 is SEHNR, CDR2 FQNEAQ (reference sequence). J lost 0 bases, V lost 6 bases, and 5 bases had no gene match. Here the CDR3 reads CASRSTGGPSGANVLTF. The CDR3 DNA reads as TGTGCCAGCAGGTCGACAGGGGGCCCCTCTGGGGCCAACGTCCTGACTTTC.

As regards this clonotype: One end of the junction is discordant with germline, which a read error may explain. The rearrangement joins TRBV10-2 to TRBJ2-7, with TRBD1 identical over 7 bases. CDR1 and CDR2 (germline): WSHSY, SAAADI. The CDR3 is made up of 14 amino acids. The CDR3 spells CASSGRDSNYEQHF. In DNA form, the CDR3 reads TGCGCCAGCAGTGGCCGGGACAGTAACTACGAGCAGCACTTC.

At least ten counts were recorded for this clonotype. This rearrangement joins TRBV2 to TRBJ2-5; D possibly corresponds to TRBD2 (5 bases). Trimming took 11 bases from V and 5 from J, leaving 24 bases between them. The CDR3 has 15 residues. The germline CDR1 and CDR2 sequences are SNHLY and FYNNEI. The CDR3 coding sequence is TGTGCCGGCTCTCCCGGAACGGGAACGGGCGAGACCCAGTACTTC. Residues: CAGSPGTGTGETQYF. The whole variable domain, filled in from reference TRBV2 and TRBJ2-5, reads EPEVTQTPSHQVTQMGQEVILRCVPISNHLYFYWYRQILGQKVEFLVSFYNNEISEKSEIFDDQFSVERPDGSNFTLKIRSTKLEDSAMYFCAGSPGTGTGETQYFGPGTRLLVL.

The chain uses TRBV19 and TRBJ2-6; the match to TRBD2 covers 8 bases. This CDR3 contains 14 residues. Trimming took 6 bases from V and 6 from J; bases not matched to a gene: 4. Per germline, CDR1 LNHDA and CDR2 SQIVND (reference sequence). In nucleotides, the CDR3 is TGTGCCAGTAGGGTTGGACTAGCGGCCAACGTCCTGACTTTC. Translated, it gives CASRVGLAANVLTF.

In DNA form, the CDR3 reads TGTGCCAGCAGTGGGACGACGACCGCCTTTCTTTCTAATTCACCCCTCCACTTT. Translation gives CASSGTTTAFLSNSPLHF. The rearrangement joins TRBV2 to TRBJ1-6; no definite D call. Trimming removed 4 bases from V and 6 bases from J, with 22 bases in between. From germline, CDR1 is SNHLY and CDR2 FYNNEI. The CDR3 totals 18 residues.

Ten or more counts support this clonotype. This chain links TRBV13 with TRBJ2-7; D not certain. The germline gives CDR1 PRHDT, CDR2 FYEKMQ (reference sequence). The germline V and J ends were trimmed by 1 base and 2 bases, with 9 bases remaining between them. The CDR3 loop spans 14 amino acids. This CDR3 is CASSLARKTYEQYF. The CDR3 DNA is TGTGCCAGCAGCTTAGCGAGGAAAACCTACGAGCAGTACTTC.

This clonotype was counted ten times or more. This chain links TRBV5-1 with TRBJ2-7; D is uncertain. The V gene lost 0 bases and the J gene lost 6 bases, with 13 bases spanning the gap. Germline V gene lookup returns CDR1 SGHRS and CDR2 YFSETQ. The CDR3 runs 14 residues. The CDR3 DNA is TGCGCCAGCAGCTTGGTCGCCAGTGGTCGCGAGCAGTACTTC. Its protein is CASSLVASGREQYF.

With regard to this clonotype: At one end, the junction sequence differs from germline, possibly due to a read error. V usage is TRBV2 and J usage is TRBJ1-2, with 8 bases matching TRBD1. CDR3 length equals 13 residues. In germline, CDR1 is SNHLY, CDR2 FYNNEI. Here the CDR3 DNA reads TGTGTCAGCAGTGTTACAGGGGGATATGGCTACACCTTC. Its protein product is CVSSVTGGYGYTF.

The CDR3 nucleotides read TGCAGTGCTAGAGGACAGGGTGAAACTGAAGCTTTCTTT. This translates into CSARGQGETEAFF. This chain links TRBV20-1 with TRBJ1-1; 7 nucleotides agree with TRBD1. The trim removed 1 base at V and 5 bases at J, leaving 4 bases unmatched. The CDR3 is made up of 13 amino acids. Looked up from germline, CDR1 is DFQATT and CDR2 is SNEGSKA (reference sequence).

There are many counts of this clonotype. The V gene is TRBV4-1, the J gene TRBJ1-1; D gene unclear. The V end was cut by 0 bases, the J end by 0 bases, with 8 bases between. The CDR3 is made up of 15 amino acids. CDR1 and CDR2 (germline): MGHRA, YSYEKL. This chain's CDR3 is CASSQDQAMNTEAFF. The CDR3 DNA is TGCGCCAGCAGCCAAGATCAGGCTATGAACACTGAAGCTTTCTTT.

The chain's CDR3 is CSARTGGDNSNQPQHF. CDR3 nucleotides: TGCAGTGCTAGAACAGGGGGGGATAATAGCAATCAGCCCCAGCATTTT. The chain recombines TRBV20-1 with TRBJ1-5, with 8 bases fitting TRBD1. V was clipped by 2 bases and J by 0 bases; unmatched bases: 6. The CDR3 length is 16 residues. The germline CDR1 and CDR2 sequences are DFQATT and SNEGSKA (reference sequence).

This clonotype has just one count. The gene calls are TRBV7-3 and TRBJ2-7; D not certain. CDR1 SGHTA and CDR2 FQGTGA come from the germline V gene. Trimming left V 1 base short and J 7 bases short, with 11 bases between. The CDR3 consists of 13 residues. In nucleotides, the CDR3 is TGTGCCAGCAGCTTAAGGATGGCCGGGGAGCAGTACTTC. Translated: CASSLRMAGEQYF.

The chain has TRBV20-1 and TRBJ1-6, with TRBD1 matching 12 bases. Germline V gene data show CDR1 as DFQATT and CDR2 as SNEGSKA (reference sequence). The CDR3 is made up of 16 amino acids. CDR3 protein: CSIKKGDRGPDSPLHF. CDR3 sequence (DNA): TGCAGCATAAAAAAGGGGGACAGGGGGCCGGATTCACCCCTCCACTTT.

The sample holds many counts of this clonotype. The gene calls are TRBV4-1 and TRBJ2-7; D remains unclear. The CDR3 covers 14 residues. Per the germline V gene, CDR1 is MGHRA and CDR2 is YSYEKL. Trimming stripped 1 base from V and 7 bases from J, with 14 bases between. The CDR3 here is CASSQVLLLGEQYF. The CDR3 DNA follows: TGCGCCAGCAGCCAAGTTTTACTGCTGGGGGAGCAGTACTTC.

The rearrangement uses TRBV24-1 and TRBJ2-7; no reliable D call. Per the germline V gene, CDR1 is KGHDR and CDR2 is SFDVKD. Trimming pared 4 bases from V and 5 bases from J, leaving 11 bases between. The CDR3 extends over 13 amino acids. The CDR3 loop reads CATSDPSTDEQYF. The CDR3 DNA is TGTGCCACCAGTGACCCCTCGACCGACGAGCAGTACTTC.

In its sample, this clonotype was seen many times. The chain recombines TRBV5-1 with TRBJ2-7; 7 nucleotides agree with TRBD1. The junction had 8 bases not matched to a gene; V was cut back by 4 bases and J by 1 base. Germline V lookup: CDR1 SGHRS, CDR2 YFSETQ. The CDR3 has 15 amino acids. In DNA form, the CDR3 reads TGCGCCAGCAGCACAACTCGGGACAGATCCTACGAGCAGTACTTC. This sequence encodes CASSTTRDRSYEQYF.

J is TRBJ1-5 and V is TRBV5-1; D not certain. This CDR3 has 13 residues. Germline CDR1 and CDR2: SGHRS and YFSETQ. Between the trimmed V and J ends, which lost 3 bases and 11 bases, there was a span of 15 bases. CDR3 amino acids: CASSSELGETQHF. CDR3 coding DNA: TGCGCCAGCAGCTCGGAATTAGGAGAGACCCAGCATTTT.

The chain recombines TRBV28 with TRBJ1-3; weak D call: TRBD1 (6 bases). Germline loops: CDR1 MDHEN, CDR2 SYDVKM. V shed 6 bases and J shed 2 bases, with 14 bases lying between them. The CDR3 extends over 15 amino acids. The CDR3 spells CASRNRANPGNTIYF. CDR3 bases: TGTGCCAGCAGAAACAGGGCGAACCCTGGAAACACCATATATTTT.

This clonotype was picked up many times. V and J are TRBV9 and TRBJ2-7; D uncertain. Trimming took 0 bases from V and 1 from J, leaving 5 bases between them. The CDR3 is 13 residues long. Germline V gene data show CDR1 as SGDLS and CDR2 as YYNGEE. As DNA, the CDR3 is TGTGCCAGCAGCGTAGGGTTGTCCTACGAGCAGTACTTC. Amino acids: CASSVGLSYEQYF.

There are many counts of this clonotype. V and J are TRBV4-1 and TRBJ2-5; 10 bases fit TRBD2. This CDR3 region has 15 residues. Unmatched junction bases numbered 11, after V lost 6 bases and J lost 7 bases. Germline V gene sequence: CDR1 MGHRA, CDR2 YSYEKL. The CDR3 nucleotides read TGCGCCAGCAGACTTATAGCGGGAGGACTGAGGACCCAGTACTTC. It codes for CASRLIAGGLRTQYF.

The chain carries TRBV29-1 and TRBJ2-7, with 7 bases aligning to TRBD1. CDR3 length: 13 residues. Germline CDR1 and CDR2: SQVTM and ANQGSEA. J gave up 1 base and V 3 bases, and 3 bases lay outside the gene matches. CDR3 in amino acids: CSVDQGDSYEQYF. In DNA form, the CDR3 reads TGCAGCGTTGACCAGGGGGATTCCTACGAGCAGTACTTC.

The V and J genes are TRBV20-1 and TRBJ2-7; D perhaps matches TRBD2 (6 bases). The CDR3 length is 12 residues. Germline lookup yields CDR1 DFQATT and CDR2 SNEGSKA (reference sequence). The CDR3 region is CRDSQEGYEQYF. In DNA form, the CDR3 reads TGCAGAGATTCACAGGAGGGTTACGAGCAGTACTTC.

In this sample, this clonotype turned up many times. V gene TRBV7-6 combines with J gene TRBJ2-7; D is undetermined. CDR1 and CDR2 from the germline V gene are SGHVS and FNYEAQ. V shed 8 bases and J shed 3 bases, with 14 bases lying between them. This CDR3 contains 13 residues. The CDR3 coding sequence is TGTGCCAGCGAAGGGTCCAGTAGCTACGAGCAGTACTTC. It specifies CASEGSSSYEQYF.